A selection of T cell receptor beta chains follows, all from one sample in a study of cytomegalovirus exposure and HLA in healthy donors. Only in-frame clones appear in the TCRdb table, and some are missing; sequencing was by immunoSEQ multiplex PCR. The sample lists about 200,000 clones; around 80% were seen once. Sequenced: PBMCs. These receptors were obtained from a woman under 40 in good health and CMV-seropositive. The CDR3 runs from the conserved cysteine through the conserved F or W. Each record gives: CDR3 DNA, CDR3 protein, V gene, D gene, clone size, J gene. The D gene is left open where the match is weak. Only part of the rows carry a size: once, few, many, or a class if the clone is expanded.

DNA: TGTGCCAGCAGCCAAGAATCTTCACAGAACACCGGGGAGCTGTTTTTT
CDR3: CASSQESSQNTGELFF
V: TRBV4-2
D: -
size: -
J: TRBJ2-2

DNA: TGTGCCAGCAGCTTAAGCTTTCTCGGGGATGAGCAGTTCTTC
CDR3: CASSLSFLGDEQFF
V: TRBV7-9
D: -
size: -
J: TRBJ2-1

DNA: TGTGCCAGCAGCTTGGGGACAGTCGATGGGGAGACCCAGTACTTC
CDR3: CASSLGTVDGETQYF
V: TRBV5-4
D: -
size: -
J: TRBJ2-5

DNA: TGTGCCTGGAGTGTACAGGGGAGAGGACAGCCCCAGCATTTT
CDR3: CAWSVQGRGQPQHF
V: TRBV30
D: TRBD1
size: -
J: TRBJ1-5

DNA: TGTGCCAGCAGCCCCGACCCGACAGGGGATGGTGGCTACACCTTC
CDR3: CASSPDPTGDGGYTF
V: TRBV5-6
D: TRBD1
size: -
J: TRBJ1-2

DNA: TGTGCCTGGGGAGCTAACTATGGCTACACCTTC
CDR3: CAWGANYGYTF
V: TRBV30
D: -
size: -
J: TRBJ1-2

DNA: TGTGCCAAATCTTCAGGGCCGAACACTGAAGCTTTCTTT
CDR3: CAKSSGPNTEAFF
V: TRBV2
D: -
size: -
J: TRBJ1-1

DNA: TGTGCCAGCAGCCGAGACAGAGTACAAAGTCCAACTAATGAAAAACTGTTTTTT
CDR3: CASSRDRVQSPTNEKLFF
V: TRBV2
D: -
size: -
J: TRBJ1-4

DNA: TGTGCCAGCAGTGAAGTCAGGGGCGGTCTCGAGCAGTACTTC
CDR3: CASSEVRGGLEQYF
V: TRBV2
D: -
size: -
J: TRBJ2-7

DNA: TGTGCCAGCAGTTCGACCCTCGACTTTCTAAGCTCCTACGAGCAGTACTTC
CDR3: CASSSTLDFLSSYEQYF
V: TRBV28
D: -
size: -
J: TRBJ2-7

DNA: TGTGCCAGCAGCGCGGGAGGTCTTGATGCTGAAGCTTTCTTT
CDR3: CASSAGGLDAEAFF
V: TRBV5-6
D: -
size: -
J: TRBJ1-1

DNA: TGTGCCAGCAGCTTCTCCTGGACAGGAGTGAACTATGGCTACACCTTC
CDR3: CASSFSWTGVNYGYTF
V: TRBV5-8
D: TRBD1
size: few
J: TRBJ1-2

DNA: TGTGCCAGCCGGAGGTCGGGGACTGAGACCCAGTACTTC
CDR3: CASRRSGTETQYF
V: TRBV19
D: -
size: -
J: TRBJ2-5

DNA: TGTGCCAGCAGCTCGGACAGGGGGTTGGGAAACACCATATATTTT
CDR3: CASSSDRGLGNTIYF
V: TRBV6-5
D: TRBD1
size: -
J: TRBJ1-3

DNA: TGTGCCAGCAGCCCCCACCGGGAGACCCAGTACTTC
CDR3: CASSPHRETQYF
V: TRBV11-2
D: -
size: -
J: TRBJ2-5